One sample yielded the 10 T cell receptor beta chains listed below, sequenced in a study of T cell repertoires in cytomegalovirus infection (dated by TCRdb to about 2019). These receptors are not linked to any known antigen. Per the publication, the treatment or condition label means: in vitro stimulation with specific CMV peptide epitopes to enrich CMV-specific T cells. The listed sequencing device is Illumina HiSeq 1500. TCRdb took the public reads, trimmed them with fastp at Q25, ran MiXCR for clone calling and kept in-frame beta chains. Every distinct CDR3 protein forms one entry, paired with its most common genes and DNA. This sample holds about 280,000 distinct CDR3 sequences; roughly a fifth were observed only once. The ten largest make up approximately 20% of the sample. The sequences come from cultured PBMCs, collected from culture after CMV antigen stimulation. The receptor source for this set is a human donor in good health (CMV status not recorded). Some clones in this sample may be carry-over from other donors' samples.

The chain joins TRBV27 to TRBJ2-7, with 11 bases aligning to TRBD1. The CDR3 is made up of 15 amino acids. Per the germline V gene, CDR1 is MNHEY and CDR2 is SMNVEV (reference sequence). The CDR3 loop reads CASSTRTGGSHEQYV. CDR3 coding DNA: TGTGCCAGCAGTACCCGGACAGGGGGCTCCCACGAGCAGTACGTC.

The chain combines TRBV2 with TRBJ2-7; D perhaps matches TRBD2 (5 bases). The CDR3 runs to 17 residues. Looked up from germline, CDR1 is SNHLY and CDR2 is FYNNEI. The V gene lost 2 bases and the J gene lost 7 bases, with 24 bases spanning the gap. This chain's CDR3 is CASSELEVRPGSKEQYF. CDR3 DNA: TGTGCCAGCAGTGAACTCGAAGTACGCCCGGGATCTAAAGAGCAGTACTTC.

V gene TRBV27 combines with J gene TRBJ2-2, with 8 positions matching TRBD2. Germline lookup yields CDR1 MNHEY and CDR2 SMNVEV (reference sequence). The CDR3 extends over 18 amino acids. V dropped 7 bases and J dropped 4; count of bases not matched to a gene: 17. The CDR3 sequence: CASTRLGGRLQGTGELFF. The CDR3 DNA sequence: TGTGCCAGCACCCGGCTGGGCGGGAGGCTCCAGGGCACCGGGGAGCTGTTTTTT.

This clonotype was detected ten times or more. The V gene is TRBV7-2, the J gene TRBJ2-1; tentatively, D is TRBD1 (5 bases). This CDR3 has 15 amino acids. Per the germline V gene, CDR1 is SGHTA and CDR2 is FQGNSA. Between the trimmed V and J ends, which lost 5 bases and 1 base, there was a span of 12 bases. In DNA, the CDR3 is TGTGCCAGCAGCCGACGACAGACGTCCTACAATGAGCAGTTCTTC. Its protein is CASSRRQTSYNEQFF.

The count of this clonotype is one. The chain combines TRBV6-6 with TRBJ2-7; 7 bases line up with TRBD2. Germline lookup yields CDR1 MNHNY and CDR2 SVGAGI (reference sequence). With 3 bases clipped from V and 5 bases from J, the junction kept 13 bases outside the gene matches. The CDR3 runs 16 residues. In nucleotides, the CDR3 is TGTGCCAGCAGTTATTTCCCGGTCCCAGCGGGGAACGAGCAGTACTTC. Encoded protein: CASSYFPVPAGNEQYF.

This rearrangement joins TRBV7-9 to TRBJ1-1; D gene unclear. The germline V gene has CDR1 SEHNR and CDR2 FQNEAQ (reference sequence). The germline V and J ends were trimmed by 2 bases and 6 bases, with 13 bases remaining between them. The CDR3 runs 14 residues. Here the CDR3 DNA reads TGTGCCAGCAGCTTAATGGGAGTGAATGCTGAAGCTTTCTTT. Encoded protein: CASSLMGVNAEAFF.

The J gene is TRBJ2-5, the V gene TRBV2, with unresolved D. The CDR3 has 12 amino acids. Trimming stripped 4 bases from V and 3 bases from J, with 6 bases between. In germline, CDR1 is SNHLY, CDR2 FYNNEI. The CDR3 region has the DNA TGTGCCAGCAGTGGGAACGAAGAGACCCAGTACTTC. This codes for CASSGNEETQYF.

This clonotype has just a few counts. V gene TRBV11-2 combines with J gene TRBJ1-1; maybe TRBD1 (5 bases). The ends were cut back, 1 base at V and 5 bases at J, with 14 bases in the middle. The CDR3 runs 15 residues. Germline V gene sequence: CDR1 SGHAT, CDR2 FQNNGV. The CDR3 loop reads CASSLGEGLGTEAFF. CDR3 sequence (DNA): TGTGCCAGCAGCTTAGGTGAGGGGTTGGGAACTGAAGCTTTCTTT.

This clonotype has at least ten counts. The rearrangement uses TRBV7-2 and TRBJ2-1; D call uncertain. Trimming removed 1 base from V and 9 bases from J, with 1 base in between. The germline gives CDR1 SGHTA, CDR2 FQGNSA. This CDR3 is built from 10 residues. As DNA, the CDR3 is TGTGCCAGCAGCTTAGTTGAGCAGTTCTTC. Its protein product is CASSLVEQFF.

The chain is built from TRBV7-7 and TRBJ2-1; D remains ambiguous. Germline V CDR1 and CDR2: SSHAT, FNYEAQ (reference sequence). V was trimmed by 5 bases and J by 3 bases, leaving 11 bases between them. The CDR3 runs 14 residues. CDR3 DNA sequence: TGTGCCAGCAGCCGGTCGGGCCTCTACAATGAGCAGTTCTTC. It yields the protein CASSRSGLYNEQFF.